Listed below are T cell receptor beta chains from one sample, sequenced in a study of cytomegalovirus exposure and HLA in healthy donors. TCRdb's copy holds only in-frame clones and misses some; the assay was immunoSEQ multiplex PCR. The repertoire consists of 100,000 to 120,000 clones, with roughly 90% occurring once and the leading ten covering over 1.1%. Sequencing was carried out using PBMCs. The receptors derive from a woman aged 25 to 39 in good health and CMV-seropositive. The CDR3 runs from the conserved cysteine through the conserved F or W. D genes are given only for firm matches. Not every row has a clone size; where given, it reads once, few, many or a size class.

TRBJ2-1	NA	TRBV30	NA	CAGGGEWQGQFF	TGTGCCGGAGGGGGGGAATGGCAGGGGCAGTTCTTC
TRBJ2-1	NA	TRBV7-3	NA	CASSLLADSSYNEQFF	TGTGCCAGCAGCTTACTAGCGGACAGCTCCTACAATGAGCAGTTCTTC
TRBJ2-2	NA	TRBV2	NA	CASISGMDTGELFF	TGTGCCAGCATCTCAGGGATGGACACCGGGGAGCTGTTTTTT
TRBJ2-5	NA	TRBV7-2	NA	CASSWRTGETQYF	TGTGCCAGCAGCTGGCGTACGGGAGAGACCCAGTACTTC
TRBJ1-2	NA	TRBV18	NA	CASSGAGAEFGYTF	TGTGCCAGCTCAGGGGCAGGGGCGGAATTTGGCTACACCTTC
TRBJ2-1	TRBD2	TRBV5-1	once	CASSFDSGSLFSDNEQFF	TGCGCCAGCAGCTTTGATAGCGGGAGTCTCTTTTCGGACAATGAGCAGTTCTTC
TRBJ2-7	TRBD1	TRBV2	NA	CASSPKQGILSYEQYF	TGTGCCAGCAGCCCCAAACAGGGGATTTTGTCCTACGAGCAGTACTTC
TRBJ1-5	NA	TRBV21-1	NA	CASSTYGTGCGQPQHF	TGTGCCAGCAGCACGTACGGGACAGGATGCGGTCAGCCCCAGCATTTT
TRBJ2-3	TRBD2	TRBV28	NA	CASRSGGAGPDTQYF	TGTGCCAGCAGAAGCGGGGGGGCCGGACCAGATACGCAGTATTTT
TRBJ2-5	NA	TRBV7-3	NA	CASSPHRGETQYF	TGTGCCAGCAGCCCACACCGGGGAGAGACCCAGTACTTC
TRBJ2-7	NA	TRBV29-1	once	CSVKGGLNYEQYF	TGCAGCGTTAAGGGAGGCCTCAACTACGAGCAGTACTTC
TRBJ2-7	TRBD1	TRBV30	NA	CAWNPGQGRSYEQYF	TGTGCCTGGAATCCGGGACAGGGGAGATCCTACGAGCAGTACTTC
TRBJ2-2	NA	TRBV9	NA	CASSVLGEAGELFF	TGTGCCAGCAGCGTTCTTGGGGAGGCCGGGGAGCTGTTTTTT
TRBJ1-2	NA	TRBV2	once	CASSELTSGYTF	TGTGCCAGCAGTGAGCTGACTAGTGGCTACACCTTC
TRBJ2-7	TRBD1	TRBV15	NA	CATSRDWPRQGLSYEQYF	TGTGCCACCAGCAGAGATTGGCCTCGACAGGGGCTATCCTACGAGCAGTACTTC
TRBJ1-4	NA	TRBV4-2	NA	CASSQDGGVNEKLFF	TGTGCCAGCAGCCAAGATGGGGGGGTAAATGAAAAACTGTTTTTT
TRBJ2-3	TRBD2	TRBV7-3	NA	CASSPRGGRGDTQYF	TGTGCCAGCAGCCCACGGGGGGGACGAGGAGATACGCAGTATTTT
TRBJ2-2	NA	TRBV5-1	NA	CASYNDRNTGELFF	TGCGCCTCATACAATGACAGAAACACCGGGGAGCTGTTTTTT
TRBJ2-3	TRBD2	TRBV9	NA	CASSVYQGLGREGDTQYF	TGTGCCAGCAGCGTATACCAGGGTCTTGGTAGGGAGGGAGATACGCAGTATTTT
TRBJ2-1	TRBD2	TRBV30	NA	CAWGGLADYNEQFF	TGTGCCTGGGGGGGACTAGCTGATTACAATGAGCAGTTCTTC
TRBJ2-7	TRBD1	TRBV5-1	NA	CASSSGTGSYEQYF	TGCGCCAGCAGTTCCGGGACAGGGAGCTACGAGCAGTACTTC
TRBJ1-5	NA	TRBV5-1	NA	CASSLEAGGNQPQHF	TGCGCCAGCAGCTTGGAGGCAGGCGGCAATCAGCCCCAGCATTTT
TRBJ2-7	TRBD2	TRBV4-2	NA	CASSLYSGSGSYEQYF	TGTGCCAGCAGCCTGTATAGCGGGAGCGGCTCCTACGAGCAGTACTTC
TRBJ2-1	TRBD1	TRBV2	NA	CASSPGGSYNEQFF	TGTGCCAGCAGTCCAGGGGGTTCCTACAATGAGCAGTTCTTC
TRBJ2-1	TRBD2	TRBV5-4	once	CASSFFGGDEQFF	TGTGCCAGCAGCTTCTTCGGGGGGGATGAGCAGTTCTTC
TRBJ2-7	TRBD2	TRBV5-5	NA	CASSLWGSGDLYF	TGTGCCAGCAGCTTGTGGGGTAGCGGGGATTTGTACTTC
TRBJ1-3	TRBD1	TRBV4-3	NA	CASSQGQSNTIYF	TGCGCCAGCAGCCAGGGACAGTCGAACACCATATATTTT
TRBJ2-7	TRBD2	TRBV10-2	NA	CASRELAGNLYEQYF	TGCGCCAGCCGAGAACTAGCGGGGAATCTCTACGAGCAGTACTTC
TRBJ2-7	TRBD2	TRBV11-2	NA	CASSPTGSGGYEQYF	TGTGCCAGCAGCCCTACGGGTAGCGGGGGTTACGAGCAGTACTTC
TRBJ2-7	NA	TRBV5-1	NA	CASRETGSDEQYF	TGCGCCAGCAGGGAAACAGGGTCCGACGAGCAGTACTTC
TRBJ2-7	TRBD1	TRBV4-1	once	CASSSPGQGAYEQYF	TGCGCCAGCTCTTCTCCGGGACAGGGGGCTTACGAGCAGTACTTC
TRBJ2-3	NA	TRBV21-1	NA	CASSKISPGGYFSTDTQYF	TGTGCCAGCAGCAAAATAAGTCCGGGAGGGTATTTTAGCACAGATACGCAGTATTTT
TRBJ1-1	NA	TRBV30	NA	CAWSAGYENTEAFF	TGTGCCTGGAGTGCAGGGTACGAAAACACTGAAGCTTTCTTT
TRBJ2-3	TRBD1	TRBV6-5	NA	CASRRTGADTQYF	TGTGCCAGCAGACGTACAGGGGCAGATACGCAGTATTTT
TRBJ2-3	TRBD2	TRBV5-1	NA	CASSLGNAGGLAPDTQYF	TGCGCCAGCAGCTTGGGAAATGCTGGAGGACTAGCCCCAGATACGCAGTATTTT
TRBJ1-2	TRBD1	TRBV4-3	NA	CASSHTGGYGYTF	TGCGCCAGCAGCCACACAGGGGGCTATGGCTACACCTTC
TRBJ2-2	TRBD1	TRBV27	once	CASRRDRGYTGELFF	TGTGCCAGCAGGAGGGACAGGGGGTACACCGGGGAGCTGTTTTTT
TRBJ2-1	NA	TRBV5-1	NA	CASSAAGGPSYNEQFF	TGCGCCAGCAGCGCCGCCGGGGGTCCCTCCTACAATGAGCAGTTCTTC
TRBJ1-5	TRBD1	TRBV27	once	CASRQTGAGQPQHF	TGTGCCAGCAGGCAAACAGGGGCGGGGCAGCCCCAGCATTTT
TRBJ1-2	NA	TRBV9	NA	CASSPAWYYGYTF	TGTGCCAGCAGTCCAGCGTGGTATTATGGCTACACCTTC